Below, one T cell receptor beta chain is given with its context. Between the trimmed V and J ends, which lost 8 bases and 6 bases, there was a span of 26 bases. The CDR3 runs 16 residues. Germline values: CDR1 SEHNR, CDR2 FQNEAQ (reference sequence). These data are taken from a study of blood T cells in healthy people across ages. Sample-barcoded 5' priming and a J-beta primer mix drove a second PCR of roughly 7 to 11 cycles. TCRdb analysed the 5' RACE reads with MiXCR anew, one entry per CDR3 protein. The sample has around 1,000,000 distinct CDR3 sequences, 25% seen once; the top ten hold approximately 0.75%. A further study also used this sample, focusing on T cells of mothers and their children.

The chain combines TRBV7-9 with TRBJ2-7; tentative D call: TRBD2 (6 bases). The clonotype was recovered from a girl aged 2 to 10 in good health. What was sequenced was blood. The CDR3 coding sequence is TGTGCCAGCGAGTCTACCTGGAGGGGACCCCGAGGCGAGCAGTACTTC. Amino acid sequence: CASESTWRGPRGEQYF.